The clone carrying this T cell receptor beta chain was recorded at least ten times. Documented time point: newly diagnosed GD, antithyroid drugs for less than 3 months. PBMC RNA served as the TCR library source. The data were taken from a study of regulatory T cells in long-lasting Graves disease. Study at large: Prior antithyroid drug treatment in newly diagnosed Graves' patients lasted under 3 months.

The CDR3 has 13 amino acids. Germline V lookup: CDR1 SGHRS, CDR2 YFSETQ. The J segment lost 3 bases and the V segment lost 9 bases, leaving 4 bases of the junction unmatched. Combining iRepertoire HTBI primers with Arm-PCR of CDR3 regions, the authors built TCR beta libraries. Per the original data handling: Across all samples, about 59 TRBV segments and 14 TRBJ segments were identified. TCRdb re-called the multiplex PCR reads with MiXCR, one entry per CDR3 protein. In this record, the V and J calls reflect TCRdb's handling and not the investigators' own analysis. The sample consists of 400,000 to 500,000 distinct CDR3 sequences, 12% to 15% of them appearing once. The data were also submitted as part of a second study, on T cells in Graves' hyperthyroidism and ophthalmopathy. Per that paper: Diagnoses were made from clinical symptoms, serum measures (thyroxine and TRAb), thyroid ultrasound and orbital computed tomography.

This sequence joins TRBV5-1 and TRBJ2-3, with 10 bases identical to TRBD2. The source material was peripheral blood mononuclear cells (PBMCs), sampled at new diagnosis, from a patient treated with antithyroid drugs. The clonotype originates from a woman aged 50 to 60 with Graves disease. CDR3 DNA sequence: TGCGCCACCCGGACTAGCGGAACAGATACGCAGTATTTT. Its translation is CATRTSGTDTQYF.